These T cell receptor beta chains were read from a single sample in a study of T cells in tumors after PD-1 blockade. TCRdb's copy holds only in-frame clones and misses some; the assay was immunoSEQ multiplex PCR. The sample yields around 60,000 clones, just under 80% seen once. Sample: PBMCs, taken before anti-PD-1 treatment. These receptors were taken from a human donor with basal cell carcinoma. Both conserved end residues are part of each CDR3. The D gene is left open where the match is weak. Size is omitted from some rows. Given values are once, few, many or a class for expanded clones.

CDR3aa,CDR3nt,v_gene,d_gene,j_gene,abundance,len
CASSLTSTDTQYF,TGCGCCAGCAGCTTGACTAGCACAGATACGCAGTATTTT,TRBV5-1,NA,TRBJ2-3,NA,13
CASSLMESQPQHF,TGTGCCAGCAGCTTAATGGAGAGTCAGCCCCAGCATTTT,TRBV7-9,NA,TRBJ1-5,NA,13
CAISEAGQFSTDTQYF,TGTGCCATCAGTGAGGCGGGGCAGTTTAGCACAGATACGCAGTATTTT,TRBV10-3,NA,TRBJ2-3,NA,16
CASSLSTGTAYEQYF,TGTGCCAGCAGCTTAAGTACAGGGACCGCCTACGAGCAGTACTTC,TRBV7-8,NA,TRBJ2-7,NA,15
CASRLDRGLTDTQYF,TGTGCCAGCAGACTCGACAGGGGGCTCACAGATACGCAGTATTTT,TRBV6-5,TRBD1,TRBJ2-3,NA,15
CASSLFLQSSTDTQYF,TGTGCCAGCAGCTTGTTTCTACAGTCTAGCACAGATACGCAGTATTTT,TRBV5-6,NA,TRBJ2-3,NA,16
CAWSVGGHTIYF,TGTGCCTGGAGTGTAGGGGGACACACCATATATTTT,TRBV30,NA,TRBJ1-3,NA,12
CASSATPTTRNTEAFF,TGTGCCAGCAGCGCGACGCCTACTACGCGGAACACTGAAGCTTTCTTT,TRBV9,NA,TRBJ1-1,NA,16
CASSLDRATTDTQYF,TGCGCCAGCAGCTTGGACAGGGCAACCACAGATACGCAGTATTTT,TRBV5-1,NA,TRBJ2-3,NA,15
CASSLAGNTGELFF,TGTGCCAGCTCATTGGCAGGGAACACCGGGGAGCTGTTTTTT,TRBV6-6,NA,TRBJ2-2,NA,14
CASSSRQGAVTEAFF,TGTGCCAGCAGCTCCAGACAGGGGGCCGTCACTGAAGCTTTCTTT,TRBV9,TRBD1,TRBJ1-1,NA,15
CATSVGAGGPMNEQFF,TGTGCCACCAGTGTGGGAGCGGGGGGGCCGATGAATGAGCAGTTCTTC,TRBV6-6,TRBD2,TRBJ2-1,NA,16
CASSISAGAVSSYGYTF,TGTGCCAGTAGTATTTCGGCAGGGGCGGTTTCCTCCTATGGCTACACCTTC,TRBV19,NA,TRBJ1-2,NA,17
CASSSPGQGAGANVLTF,TGTGCCAGCAGCTCCCCGGGACAGGGGGCTGGGGCCAACGTCCTGACTTTC,TRBV5-4,TRBD1,TRBJ2-6,NA,17
CASSQGRTSFTDTQYF,TGTGCCAGCAGCCAAGGAAGGACTAGCTTCACAGATACGCAGTATTTT,TRBV3-1/TRBV3-2,TRBD2,TRBJ2-3,NA,16
CASSLGGQGQETQYF,TGTGCCAGCAGCTTAGGAGGTCAGGGCCAAGAGACCCAGTACTTC,TRBV11-3,NA,TRBJ2-5,NA,15
CASNWDRVDGYTF,TGTGCCAGCAACTGGGACAGGGTAGACGGCTACACCTTC,TRBV2,TRBD1,TRBJ1-2,NA,13
CASSQRAGQEGPWGTEAFF,TGCGCCAGCAGCCAACGCGCAGGACAGGAAGGGCCATGGGGCACTGAAGCTTTCTTT,TRBV4-1,TRBD1,TRBJ1-1,NA,19
CASSQVQGVNQPQHF,TGCGCCAGCAGCCAAGTCCAGGGGGTTAATCAGCCCCAGCATTTT,TRBV4-1,TRBD1,TRBJ1-5,once,15
CASRGAGIYGYTF,TGTGCCAGCAGGGGGGCAGGGATCTATGGCTACACCTTC,TRBV6-5,NA,TRBJ1-2,NA,13
CASSPGTVAGELFF,TGTGCCAGCAGTCCCGGGACGGTCGCCGGGGAGCTGTTTTTT,TRBV9,NA,TRBJ2-2,NA,14
CASSLSGHGYTF,TGTGCCAGCAGTTTAAGTGGGCACGGCTACACCTTC,TRBV27,NA,TRBJ1-2,NA,12
CASSFQGNQPQHF,TGTGCCAGCAGTTTCCAGGGTAATCAGCCCCAGCATTTT,TRBV6-5,NA,TRBJ1-5,NA,13
CASSPQRDTGELFF,TGTGCCAGCAGCCCACAAAGGGACACCGGGGAGCTGTTTTTT,TRBV7-3,NA,TRBJ2-2,NA,14
CASRRFSSYNEQFF,TGTGCCAGCAGGCGGTTCAGCTCCTACAATGAGCAGTTCTTC,TRBV7-2,NA,TRBJ2-1,NA,14
CASSLRAAGRETQYF,TGTGCCAGTAGTTTAAGGGCGGCGGGGAGGGAGACCCAGTACTTC,TRBV19,NA,TRBJ2-5,NA,15
CASSSHLETGGQTQELFF,TGTGCCAGCAGCTCTCACTTGGAGACAGGGGGACAGACTCAGGAGCTGTTTTTT,TRBV9,TRBD1,TRBJ2-2,NA,18
CASSLKLNEQFF,TGTGCCAGTAGTTTAAAGCTCAATGAGCAGTTCTTC,TRBV19,NA,TRBJ2-1,NA,12
CASSPVGGATFNEQFF,TGTGCCAGCAGCCCAGTAGGGGGGGCGACTTTCAATGAGCAGTTCTTC,TRBV9,NA,TRBJ2-1,once,16
CASSQDWYEQYF,TGTGCCAGCAGCCAAGATTGGTACGAGCAGTACTTC,TRBV3-1/TRBV3-2,NA,TRBJ2-7,NA,12
CASSEDGAAGTQETQYF,TGTGCCAGCAGTGAAGACGGGGCGGCAGGGACCCAAGAGACCCAGTACTTC,TRBV2,NA,TRBJ2-5,NA,17
CASSGQGMNTEAFF,TGTGCCAGTAGCGGACAGGGGATGAACACTGAAGCTTTCTTT,TRBV19,TRBD1,TRBJ1-1,NA,14
CASSSDPTSGNEQFF,TGTGCCAGCAGCTCTGACCCGACTAGCGGTAATGAGCAGTTCTTC,TRBV11-3,TRBD2,TRBJ2-1,NA,15
CASSPDPPTVGTGELFF,TGTGCCAGCAGCCCGGATCCCCCGACAGTTGGCACCGGGGAGCTGTTTTTT,TRBV5-6,NA,TRBJ2-2,NA,17
CASSLIDRGAYEQYF,TGTGCCAGCAGCTTAATCGACAGGGGCGCCTACGAGCAGTACTTC,TRBV11-1,TRBD1,TRBJ2-7,few,15
CASSEVVRDSNQPQHF,TGTGCCAGCAGTGAAGTTGTAAGGGATAGCAATCAGCCCCAGCATTTT,TRBV2,NA,TRBJ1-5,NA,16
CASNRIAGEEETQYF,TGTGCCAGCAATAGGATAGCGGGGGAAGAAGAGACCCAGTACTTC,TRBV5-6,TRBD2,TRBJ2-5,NA,15
CASSNSGTSYEQYF,TGTGCCAGCAGCAATTCCGGGACAAGCTACGAGCAGTACTTC,TRBV6-5,NA,TRBJ2-7,NA,14
CASSTRAASYNEQFF,TGTGCCAGCAGTACCCGGGCTGCGAGCTACAATGAGCAGTTCTTC,TRBV27,NA,TRBJ2-1,medium-sized,15
CASSSAGTRVPEAFF,TGCGCCAGCAGCTCCGCCGGGACACGGGTGCCTGAAGCTTTCTTT,TRBV5-1,NA,TRBJ1-1,few,15
CAWAVGGEQPQHF,TGTGCCTGGGCGGTGGGGGGCGAGCAGCCCCAGCATTTT,TRBV30,NA,TRBJ1-5,NA,13
CASSPAQTGGTLEAFF,TGTGCCAGCAGCCCGGCCCAGACAGGGGGAACACTGGAAGCTTTCTTT,TRBV7-9,TRBD1,TRBJ1-1,NA,16
CASSTRTVTMNTEAFF,TGTGCCAGTAGTACCCGGACAGTCACCATGAACACTGAAGCTTTCTTT,TRBV19,NA,TRBJ1-1,NA,16
CASRRDLSSYEQYF,TGTGCCAGCCGGCGGGATCTCAGCTCCTACGAGCAGTACTTC,TRBV6-6,NA,TRBJ2-7,once,14
CASSLGTFRTSGVYTQYF,TGCGCCAGCAGCTTGGGCACGTTTAGGACTAGCGGGGTTTATACGCAGTATTTT,TRBV5-1,TRBD2,TRBJ2-3,NA,18
CASSSGRYGYTF,TGTGCCAGTAGTTCAGGGCGGTATGGCTACACCTTC,TRBV19,NA,TRBJ1-2,NA,12
CASSPRPATNEKLFF,TGCGCCAGCAGCCCGCGCCCAGCAACTAATGAAAAACTGTTTTTT,TRBV5-1,NA,TRBJ1-4,NA,15
CASSPETGGVTEAFF,TGTGCCAGCAGCCCGGAGACAGGGGGAGTTACAGAAGCTTTCTTT,TRBV7-3,TRBD1,TRBJ1-1,NA,15
CASSDRGSGANVLTF,TGTGCCAGCAGTGATCGGGGCTCTGGGGCCAACGTCCTGACTTTC,TRBV2,NA,TRBJ2-6,once,15
CASRTPPGQGDTEAFF,TGTGCCAGTAGGACTCCCCCGGGACAGGGGGACACTGAAGCTTTCTTT,TRBV19,TRBD1,TRBJ1-1,once,16
CASSVAPATNEKLFF,TGTGCCAGCAGTGTCGCCCCGGCAACTAATGAAAAACTGTTTTTT,TRBV27,NA,TRBJ1-4,NA,15
CASSAAGQTGEQYF,TGTGCCAGCTCAGCGGCCGGACAGACGGGGGAGCAGTACTTC,TRBV18,NA,TRBJ2-7,NA,14
CSASSRARVYEQYF,TGCAGTGCTAGTTCTCGCGCACGGGTCTACGAGCAGTACTTC,TRBV20-1,NA,TRBJ2-7,NA,14
CASSLSGVHTEAFF,TGTGCCAGCAGTTTATCAGGGGTTCACACTGAAGCTTTCTTT,TRBV6-5,NA,TRBJ1-1,NA,14
CASSREGSNEQFF,TGTGCCAGCTCACGGGAAGGGTCCAATGAGCAGTTCTTC,TRBV18,NA,TRBJ2-1,NA,13